Below, 7 T cell receptor beta chains from the same sample are listed, as sequenced in a study of blood T cell repertoires in COVID-19. Sequencing used immunoSEQ multiplex PCR; TCRdb keeps in-frame clones, though not all of them. The table has about 55,000 clones, 70% to 85% seen once. The sequencing sample was made of peripheral blood. These receptors were obtained from a human donor in a cohort sampled during active COVID-19.

CDR3 sequence: CASSEWDRGAPLHF. The CDR3 DNA sequence: TGTGCCAGCAGTGAATGGGACAGGGGGGCACCCCTCCACTTT. The chain employs TRBV2 and TRBJ1-6; 11 bases agree with TRBD1. The germline V gene encodes CDR1 SNHLY and CDR2 FYNNEI. V lost 2 bases and J lost 11; bases outside the gene matches: 2. The length of the CDR3 is 14 residues.

A single count supports this clone. The chain is built from TRBV5-5 and TRBJ2-1; TRBD1 matches 9 bases. V gave up 4 bases and J gave up 7 bases; unmatched junction bases: 9. The germline gives CDR1 SGHKS, CDR2 YYEKEE (reference sequence). The CDR3 is 15 amino acids. The CDR3: CASSVTGTGNNEQFF. The CDR3 region has the DNA TGTGCCAGCAGCGTCACCGGGACAGGGAATAATGAGCAGTTCTTC.

The chain links TRBV9 to TRBJ2-2; 7 bases agree with TRBD1. The V and J ends lost 5 bases and 3 bases, in that order; junction bases with no gene match: 7. This CDR3 is 15 amino acids long. Germline CDR1 reads SGDLS; CDR2 reads YYNGEE. This chain's CDR3 is CASSSGQIDTGELFF. In DNA, the CDR3 is TGTGCCAGCAGTTCGGGACAGATCGACACCGGGGAGCTGTTTTTT.

This chain connects TRBV18 to TRBJ2-3, with TRBD2 matching over 9 bases. This CDR3 spans 17 amino acids. V shed 5 bases and J 6 bases; nucleotides not matched to a gene: 15. Per germline, CDR1 KGHSH and CDR2 LQKENI. In nucleotides, the CDR3 is TGTGCCAGCTCAGAGTCGACTAGCGGATTCGATGACGATACGCAGTATTTT. Protein: CASSESTSGFDDDTQYF.

This chain uses TRBV4-2 with TRBJ2-3; D call uncertain. The CDR3 runs 13 residues. The germline V and J ends were trimmed by 3 bases and 0 bases, with 4 bases remaining between them. Germline V gene sequence: CDR1 LGHNA, CDR2 YNFKEQ. The CDR3 loop reads CASSQASTDTQYF. The CDR3 DNA follows: TGTGCCAGCAGCCAGGCTAGCACAGATACGCAGTATTTT.

This chain uses TRBV9 with TRBJ1-2; tentatively, D is TRBD1 (6 bases). Trimming cost V 1 base and J 8 bases, with 15 bases left between them. This CDR3 has 14 residues. Germline V CDR1 and CDR2: SGDLS, YYNGEE. DNA of the CDR3: TGTGCCAGCAGCGTAAAGTCAGGGGTAGGGGGCTACACCTTC. Encoded protein: CASSVKSGVGGYTF.

V is TRBV9 and J is TRBJ2-3; D is ambiguous. The germline V and J ends were trimmed by 0 bases and 5 bases, with 7 bases remaining between them. The germline gives CDR1 SGDLS, CDR2 YYNGEE. The CDR3 consists of 13 residues. The CDR3: CASSVDSGDTQYF. CDR3 bases: TGTGCCAGCAGCGTAGACTCAGGAGATACGCAGTATTTT.